This T cell receptor (beta chain) is drawn from a study of blood T cell repertoires in COVID-19. Only in-frame clones appear in the TCRdb table, and some are missing; sequencing was by immunoSEQ multiplex PCR. The data contain 150,000 to 200,000 clones, about 81% of them singletons. Per the germline V gene, CDR1 is MNHEY and CDR2 is SVGAGI. The CDR3 has 12 residues. V lost 8 bases to trimming and J lost 5 bases, with 12 bases between them. Sequencing used peripheral blood. The chain has TRBV6-5 and TRBJ1-1, with a possible D match to TRBD1 (6 bases). The receptor's source is a human donor in a cohort sampled during active COVID-19. The DNA for the CDR3 is TGTGCCAGCGATCGACAGGAGACTGAAGCTTTCTTT. Translated: CASDRQETEAFF.